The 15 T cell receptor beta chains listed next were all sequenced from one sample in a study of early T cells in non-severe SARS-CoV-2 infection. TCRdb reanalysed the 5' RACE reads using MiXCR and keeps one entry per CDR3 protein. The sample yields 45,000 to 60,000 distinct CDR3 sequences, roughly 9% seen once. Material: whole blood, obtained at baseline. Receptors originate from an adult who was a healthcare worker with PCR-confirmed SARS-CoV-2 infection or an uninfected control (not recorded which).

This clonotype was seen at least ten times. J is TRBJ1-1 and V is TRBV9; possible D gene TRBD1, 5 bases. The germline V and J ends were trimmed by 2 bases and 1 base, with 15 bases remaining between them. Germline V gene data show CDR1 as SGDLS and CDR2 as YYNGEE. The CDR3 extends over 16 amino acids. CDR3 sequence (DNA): TGTGCCAGCAGCGTGGCAGGCGGGGCTGGGAACACTGAAGCTTTCTTT. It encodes CASSVAGGAGNTEAFF.

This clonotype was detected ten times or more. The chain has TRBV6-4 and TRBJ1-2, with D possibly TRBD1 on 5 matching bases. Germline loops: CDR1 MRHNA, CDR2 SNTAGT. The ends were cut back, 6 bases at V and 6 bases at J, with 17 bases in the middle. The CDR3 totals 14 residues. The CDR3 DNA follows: TGTGCCAGCAGCCCCCTTCGGACAACCCATGGCTACACCTTC. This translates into CASSPLRTTHGYTF.

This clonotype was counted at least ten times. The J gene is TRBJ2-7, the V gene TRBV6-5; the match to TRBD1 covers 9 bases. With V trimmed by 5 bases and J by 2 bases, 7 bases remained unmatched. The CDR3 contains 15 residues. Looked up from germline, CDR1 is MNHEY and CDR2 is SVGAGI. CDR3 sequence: CASSKTGTGTYEQYF. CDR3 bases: TGTGCCAGCAGTAAAACCGGGACAGGGACCTACGAGCAGTACTTC.

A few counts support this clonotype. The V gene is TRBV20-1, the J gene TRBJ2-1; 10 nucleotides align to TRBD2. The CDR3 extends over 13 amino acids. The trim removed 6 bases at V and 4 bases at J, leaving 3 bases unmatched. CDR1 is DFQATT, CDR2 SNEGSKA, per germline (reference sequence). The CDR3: CSALAGVYNEQFF. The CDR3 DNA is TGCAGTGCCCTAGCGGGGGTGTACAATGAGCAGTTCTTC.

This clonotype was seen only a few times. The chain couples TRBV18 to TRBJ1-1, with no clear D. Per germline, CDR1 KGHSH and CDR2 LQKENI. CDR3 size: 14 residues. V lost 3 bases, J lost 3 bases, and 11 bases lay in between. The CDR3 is CASSPNPGDTEAFF. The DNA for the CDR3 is TGTGCCAGCTCACCCAATCCTGGGGACACTGAAGCTTTCTTT. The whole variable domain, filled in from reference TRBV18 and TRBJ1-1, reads NAGVMQNPRHLVRRRGQEARLRCSPMKGHSHVYWYRQLPEEGLKFMVYLQKENIIDESGMPKERFSAEFPKEGPSILRIQQVVRGDSAAYFCASSPNPGDTEAFFGQGTRLTVV.

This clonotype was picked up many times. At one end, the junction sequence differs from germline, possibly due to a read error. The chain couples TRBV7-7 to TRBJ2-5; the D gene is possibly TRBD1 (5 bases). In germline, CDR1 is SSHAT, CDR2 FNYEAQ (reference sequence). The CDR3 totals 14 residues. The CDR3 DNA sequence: TGTGCTAGCAGCTTAAGCGCAGGGATAGAGACCCAGTACTTC. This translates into CASSLSAGIETQYF.

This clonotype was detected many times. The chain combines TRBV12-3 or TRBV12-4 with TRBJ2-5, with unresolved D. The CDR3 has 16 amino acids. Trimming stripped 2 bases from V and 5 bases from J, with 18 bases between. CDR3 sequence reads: CASSLIGSTARETQYF. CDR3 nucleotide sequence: TGTGCCAGCAGTTTAATAGGCTCAACCGCCCGGGAGACCCAGTACTTC.

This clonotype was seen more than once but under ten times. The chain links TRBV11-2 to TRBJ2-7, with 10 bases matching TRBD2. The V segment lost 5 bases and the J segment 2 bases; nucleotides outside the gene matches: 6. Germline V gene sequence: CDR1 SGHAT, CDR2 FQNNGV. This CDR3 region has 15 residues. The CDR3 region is CASSALAGATYEQYF. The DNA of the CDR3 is TGTGCCAGCAGCGCCCTAGCGGGGGCCACCTACGAGCAGTACTTC.

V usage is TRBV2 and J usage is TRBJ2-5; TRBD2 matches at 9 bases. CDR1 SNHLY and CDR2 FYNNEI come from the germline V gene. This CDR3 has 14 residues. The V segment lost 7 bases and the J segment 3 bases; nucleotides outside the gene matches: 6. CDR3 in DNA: TGTGCCAGCAAACTTAGACTAGCGGAAGAGACCCAGTACTTC. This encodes CASKLRLAEETQYF.

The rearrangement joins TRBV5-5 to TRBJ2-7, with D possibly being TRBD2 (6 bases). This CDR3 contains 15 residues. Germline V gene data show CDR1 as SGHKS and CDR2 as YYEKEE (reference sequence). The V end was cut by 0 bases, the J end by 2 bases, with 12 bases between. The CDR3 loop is CASSLVRGTTYEQYF. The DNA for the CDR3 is TGTGCCAGCAGCTTGGTGCGGGGCACGACCTACGAGCAGTACTTC.

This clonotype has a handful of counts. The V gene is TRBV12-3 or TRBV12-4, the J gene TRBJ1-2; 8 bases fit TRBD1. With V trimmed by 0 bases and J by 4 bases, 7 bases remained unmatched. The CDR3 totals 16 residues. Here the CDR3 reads CASSLAGTGQGYGYTF. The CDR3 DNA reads TGTGCCAGCAGTTTAGCCGGGACAGGACAGGGCTATGGCTACACCTTC.

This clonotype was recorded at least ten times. CDR3 sequence: CASSIHRESEYGYTF. In DNA, the CDR3 is TGTGCCAGTAGTATACACCGGGAATCAGAGTATGGCTACACCTTC. The V gene is TRBV19, the J gene TRBJ1-2, with no clear D. The CDR3 covers 15 residues. Germline CDR1 reads LNHDA; CDR2 reads SQIVND (reference sequence). V was shortened by 2 bases and J by 5 bases, with 15 bases between the two germline ends.

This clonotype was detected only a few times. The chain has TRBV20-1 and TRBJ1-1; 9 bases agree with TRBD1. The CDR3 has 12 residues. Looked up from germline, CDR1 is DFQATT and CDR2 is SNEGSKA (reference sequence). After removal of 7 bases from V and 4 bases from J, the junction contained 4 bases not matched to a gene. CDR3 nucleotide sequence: TGCAGTGTCCCGGACAGGGGCACTGAAGCTTTCTTT. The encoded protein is CSVPDRGTEAFF.

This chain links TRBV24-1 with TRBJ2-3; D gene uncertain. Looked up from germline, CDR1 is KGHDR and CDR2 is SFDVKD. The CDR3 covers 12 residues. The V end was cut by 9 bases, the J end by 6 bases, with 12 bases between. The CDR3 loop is CATSGPSDTQYF. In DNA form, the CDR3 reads TGTGCCACCTCGGGCCCGTCCGATACGCAGTATTTT.

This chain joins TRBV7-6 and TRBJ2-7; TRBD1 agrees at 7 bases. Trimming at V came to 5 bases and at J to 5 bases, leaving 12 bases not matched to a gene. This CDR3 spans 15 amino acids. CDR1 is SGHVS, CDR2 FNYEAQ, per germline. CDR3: CASSPRQGVGDEQYF. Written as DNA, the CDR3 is TGTGCCAGCAGCCCCCGACAGGGCGTGGGGGACGAGCAGTACTTC.